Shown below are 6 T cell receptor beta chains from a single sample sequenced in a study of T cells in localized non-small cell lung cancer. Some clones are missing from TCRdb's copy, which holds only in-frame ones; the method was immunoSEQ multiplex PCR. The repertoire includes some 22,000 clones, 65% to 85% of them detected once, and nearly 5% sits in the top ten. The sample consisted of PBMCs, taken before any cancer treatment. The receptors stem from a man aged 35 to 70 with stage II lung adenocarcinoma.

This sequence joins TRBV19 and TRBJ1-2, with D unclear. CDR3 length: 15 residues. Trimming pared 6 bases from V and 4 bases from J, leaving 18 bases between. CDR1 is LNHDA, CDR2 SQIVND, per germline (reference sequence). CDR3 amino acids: CASSSQLPYTYGYTF. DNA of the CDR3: TGTGCCAGTAGCTCGCAGCTACCCTATACCTATGGCTACACCTTC.

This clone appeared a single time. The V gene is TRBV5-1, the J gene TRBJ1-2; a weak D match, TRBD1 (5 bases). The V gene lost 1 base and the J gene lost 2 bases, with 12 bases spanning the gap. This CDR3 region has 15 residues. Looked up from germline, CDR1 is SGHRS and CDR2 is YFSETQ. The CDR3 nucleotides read TGCGCCAGCAGCTTGTATGGGGGGAGCAACTATGGCTACACCTTC. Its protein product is CASSLYGGSNYGYTF.

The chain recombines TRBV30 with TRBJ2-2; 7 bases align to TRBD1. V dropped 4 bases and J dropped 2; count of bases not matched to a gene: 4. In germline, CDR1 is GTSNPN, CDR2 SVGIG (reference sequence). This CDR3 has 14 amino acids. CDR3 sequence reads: CAWKVGGNTGELFF. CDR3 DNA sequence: TGTGCCTGGAAGGTAGGGGGCAACACCGGGGAGCTGTTTTTT.

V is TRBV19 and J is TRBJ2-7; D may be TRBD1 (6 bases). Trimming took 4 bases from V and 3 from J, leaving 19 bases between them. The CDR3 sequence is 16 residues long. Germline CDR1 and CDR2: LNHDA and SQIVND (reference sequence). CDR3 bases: TGTGCCAGTAGTACTGACAGGCGATCGGTAAACTACGAGCAGTACTTC. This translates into CASSTDRRSVNYEQYF.

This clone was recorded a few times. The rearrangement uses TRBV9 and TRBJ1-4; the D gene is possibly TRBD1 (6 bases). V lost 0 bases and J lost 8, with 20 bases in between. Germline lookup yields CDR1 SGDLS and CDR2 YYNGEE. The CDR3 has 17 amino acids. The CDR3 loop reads CASSVGVLEGGKEKLFF. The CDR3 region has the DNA TGTGCCAGCAGCGTAGGAGTATTGGAGGGGGGGAAAGAAAAACTGTTTTTT.

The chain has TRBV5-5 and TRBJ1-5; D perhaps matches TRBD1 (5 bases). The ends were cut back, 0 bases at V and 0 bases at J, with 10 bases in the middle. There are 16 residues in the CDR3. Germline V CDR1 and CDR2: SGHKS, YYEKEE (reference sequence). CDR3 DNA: TGTGCCAGCAGCTTGGATACAGGCGTTAGCAATCAGCCCCAGCATTTT. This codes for CASSLDTGVSNQPQHF.